The rows below give T cell receptor beta chains drawn from one sample of a study of cytotoxic CD8 clonotypes in ibrutinib-treated CLL. Clones were read by immunoSEQ multiplex PCR, and TCRdb kept only the in-frame ones, dropping some. The data show about 80,000 clones, with roughly three quarters seen just once and nearly 5% held by the top ten. Sequencing used PBMCs, obtained after 12 months of ibrutinib treatment. The receptor set was obtained from a human donor with chronic lymphocytic leukemia. Both conserved end residues are part of each CDR3. D genes are given only for firm matches. Size tells how often a clone was seen (once, few, many) or the class of an expanded clone, and some rows leave it out.

. | . | TRBJ1-2 | TRBV20-1 | CSAKNPRGYTF | TGCAGTGCTAAGAACCCGAGGGGCTACACCTTC
. | . | TRBJ1-6 | TRBV7-4 | CASSLTQWSYNSPLHF | TGTGCCAGCAGCTTAACCCAGTGGTCCTATAATTCACCCCTCCACTTT
. | . | TRBJ2-5 | TRBV5-1 | CASSPGPRTQETQYF | TGCGCCAGCAGCCCCGGGCCACGCACCCAAGAGACCCAGTACTTC
. | . | TRBJ2-3 | TRBV5-6 | CASSLVEGNTDTQYF | TGTGCCAGCAGCTTGGTGGAGGGGAACACAGATACGCAGTATTTT
TRBD2 | . | TRBJ2-1 | TRBV30 | CATGGGQPSGSYNEQFF | TGTGCCACCGGGGGGGGCCAGCCTAGCGGCTCCTACAATGAGCAGTTCTTC
. | . | TRBJ1-1 | TRBV18 | CASSTDRTLGETEAFF | TGTGCCAGCTCAACAGACAGGACCCTGGGGGAGACTGAAGCTTTCTTT
TRBD1 | . | TRBJ1-2 | TRBV6-1 | CASHKGQGAHYGYTF | TGTGCCAGCCACAAAGGGCAGGGGGCGCATTATGGCTACACCTTC
TRBD2 | . | TRBJ2-4 | TRBV5-4 | CASSPGGASKNIQYF | TGTGCCAGCAGCCCGGGGGGGGCCTCCAAAAACATTCAGTACTTC
. | . | TRBJ1-6 | TRBV27 | CASSFSSSYNSPLHF | TGTGCCAGCAGTTTTAGTAGCTCCTATAATTCACCCCTCCACTTT
TRBD1 | . | TRBJ2-5 | TRBV30 | CAPGVGRTDRRQETQYF | TGTGCCCCTGGAGTGGGTCGGACGGACAGGAGACAAGAGACCCAGTACTTC
. | . | TRBJ1-2 | TRBV7-9 | CASSPAGQPNYGYTF | TGTGCCAGCAGCCCCGCCGGACAGCCTAACTATGGCTACACCTTC
TRBD1 | once | TRBJ2-7 | TRBV27 | CASSPRGTGTYEQYF | TGTGCCAGCAGTCCAAGGGGGACAGGAACCTACGAGCAGTACTTC
. | once | TRBJ1-2 | TRBV28 | CASSFRGYGYTF | TGTGCCAGCAGTTTCCGGGGCTATGGCTACACCTTC
TRBD2 | . | TRBJ2-5 | TRBV29-1 | CSVMGLAAQETQYF | TGCAGCGTCATGGGACTAGCGGCACAAGAGACCCAGTACTTC
TRBD1 | few | TRBJ1-4 | TRBV10-3 | CATRDRRATNEKLFF | TGTGCCACGCGGGACAGGAGAGCAACTAATGAAAAACTGTTTTTT
. | . | TRBJ2-5 | TRBV7-9 | CASSVGGGGQYF | TGTGCCAGCAGCGTCGGCGGGGGCGGCCAGTACTTC
. | . | TRBJ2-7 | TRBV4-3 | CASSQGRAPVYEQYF | TGCGCCAGCAGCCAAGGCCGGGCCCCGGTCTACGAGCAGTACTTC
. | . | TRBJ2-3 | TRBV27 | CASGTDTQYF | TGTGCCAGCGGGACAGATACGCAGTATTTT
. | . | TRBJ1-4 | TRBV4-3 | CASSQDLAGAVEKLFF | TGCGCCAGCAGCCAAGATCTTGCAGGGGCTGTTGAAAAACTGTTTTTT
TRBD1 | . | TRBJ2-3 | TRBV18 | CASSPAGTGTDTQYF | TGTGCCAGCTCACCAGCCGGGACAGGCACAGATACGCAGTATTTT
TRBD1 | . | TRBJ2-3 | TRBV11-3 | CASSPPAGNRGWGTQYF | TGTGCCAGCAGCCCCCCGGCCGGAAACAGGGGGTGGGGTACGCAGTATTTT
TRBD2 | . | TRBJ2-7 | TRBV28 | CASNEGLAGVKGNF | TGTGCCAGCAACGAAGGACTAGCGGGAGTCAAAGGGAACTTC
. | . | TRBJ1-1 | TRBV30 | CAWSANPPNTEAFF | TGTGCCTGGAGTGCAAATCCGCCGAACACTGAAGCTTTCTTT
. | . | TRBJ2-3 | TRBV4-2 | CASSPPGSSLDTQYF | TGTGCCAGCAGCCCCCCCGGGTCTAGCCTAGATACGCAGTATTTT
. | . | TRBJ1-5 | TRBV5-6 | CASSLFWRGGDQPQHF | TGTGCCAGCAGCTTGTTTTGGCGGGGAGGGGATCAGCCCCAGCATTTT
. | . | TRBJ1-5 | TRBV18 | CASSPYGSNQPQHF | TGTGCCAGCTCACCATACGGTAGCAATCAGCCCCAGCATTTT
TRBD1 | . | TRBJ2-2 | TRBV7-2 | CASSLTRGTGELFF | TGTGCCAGCAGCTTAACCAGGGGGACCGGGGAGCTGTTTTTT
TRBD2 | once | TRBJ2-1 | TRBV7-8 | CASSSLYGRAGEQFF | TGTGCCAGCAGCTCCCTCTACGGGAGGGCCGGGGAGCAGTTCTTC
. | few | TRBJ1-1 | TRBV9 | CASSGQSLGGEAFF | TGTGCCAGCAGCGGGCAGTCCCTAGGGGGGGAAGCTTTCTTT
. | . | TRBJ1-1 | TRBV9 | CASSPQVGGFTEAFF | TGTGCCAGCAGCCCCCAAGTCGGGGGCTTCACTGAAGCTTTCTTT
TRBD2 | . | TRBJ2-7 | TRBV6-6 | CATAMGRVYEQYF | TGTGCCACTGCTATGGGGAGGGTATACGAGCAGTACTTC
. | . | TRBJ1-3 | TRBV6-1 | CASRASSGNTIYF | TGTGCCAGCAGGGCGTCGAGTGGAAACACCATATATTTT
. | . | TRBJ2-2 | TRBV28 | CASRSANTGELFF | TGTGCCAGCAGGTCCGCGAACACCGGGGAGCTGTTTTTT
. | once | TRBJ2-5 | TRBV5-1 | CASGPTAGSETQYF | TGCGCCAGCGGACCGACAGCAGGGTCCGAGACCCAGTACTTC
. | . | TRBJ1-5 | TRBV7-2 | CASTSRTKDQPQHF | TGTGCCAGCACGTCGAGGACCAAAGATCAGCCCCAGCATTTT
TRBD1 | . | TRBJ2-7 | TRBV9 | CASSSSARGTDTYEQYF | TGTGCCAGCAGCTCCTCCGCCAGGGGGACGGACACCTACGAGCAGTACTTC
. | . | TRBJ1-2 | TRBV19 | CASSPGDSWANYGYTF | TGTGCCAGTAGCCCTGGGGACTCCTGGGCTAACTATGGCTACACCTTC
. | . | TRBJ2-5 | TRBV6-6 | CASSRGRQETQYF | TGTGCCAGCAGTCGGGGACGGCAAGAGACCCAGTACTTC
. | . | TRBJ2-1 | TRBV4-3 | CASSQDAGGPSSYNEQFF | TGCGCCAGCAGCCAAGATGCTGGCGGTCCGAGCTCCTACAATGAGCAGTTCTTC
. | once | TRBJ2-7 | TRBV28 | CASSWVHGDHYEQYF | TGTGCCAGCAGTTGGGTGCATGGGGACCACTACGAGCAGTACTTC
. | . | TRBJ2-2 | TRBV9 | CASSVVPDTGELFF | TGTGCCAGCAGCGTAGTTCCGGACACCGGGGAGCTGTTTTTT
. | . | TRBJ1-1 | TRBV7-9 | CASSLDGRVQTEAFF | TGTGCCAGCAGCTTAGATGGCAGGGTGCAGACTGAAGCTTTCTTT
. | . | TRBJ2-3 | TRBV15 | CATSRDVTTQYF | TGTGCCACCAGCAGAGATGTCACTACGCAGTATTTT
. | few | TRBJ1-5 | TRBV10-3 | CAISGAADNQPQHF | TGTGCCATCAGCGGCGCAGCCGACAATCAGCCCCAGCATTTT
. | . | TRBJ1-5 | TRBV7-2 | CASSFRPGDNQPQHF | TGTGCCAGCAGCTTCCGACCCGGAGACAATCAGCCCCAGCATTTT
. | . | TRBJ2-1 | TRBV7-3 | CASSAGGGDPYNEQFF | TGTGCCAGCAGCGCGGGCGGCGGGGACCCATACAATGAGCAGTTCTTC
TRBD1 | . | TRBJ2-5 | TRBV19 | CATSPGQVQETQYF | TGTGCCACCTCACCGGGACAGGTACAAGAGACCCAGTACTTC
. | . | TRBJ1-4 | TRBV6-5 | CASSYSGPGAVEKLFF | TGTGCCAGCAGTTACTCGGGGCCGGGGGCCGTTGAAAAACTGTTTTTT
. | . | TRBJ2-7 | TRBV30 | CAWARSPYEQYF | TGTGCCTGGGCCAGGAGCCCCTACGAGCAGTACTTC
. | . | TRBJ2-1 | TRBV7-2 | CASSLSMGEQFF | TGTGCCAGCAGCTTAAGTATGGGGGAGCAGTTCTTC
. | . | TRBJ1-3 | TRBV18 | CASSPGFSGNTIYF | TGTGCCAGCTCACCCGGCTTCTCTGGAAACACCATATATTTT
. | . | TRBJ2-2 | TRBV6-5 | CASSPGTTTGELFF | TGTGCCAGCAGCCCCGGGACCACCACCGGGGAGCTGTTTTTT